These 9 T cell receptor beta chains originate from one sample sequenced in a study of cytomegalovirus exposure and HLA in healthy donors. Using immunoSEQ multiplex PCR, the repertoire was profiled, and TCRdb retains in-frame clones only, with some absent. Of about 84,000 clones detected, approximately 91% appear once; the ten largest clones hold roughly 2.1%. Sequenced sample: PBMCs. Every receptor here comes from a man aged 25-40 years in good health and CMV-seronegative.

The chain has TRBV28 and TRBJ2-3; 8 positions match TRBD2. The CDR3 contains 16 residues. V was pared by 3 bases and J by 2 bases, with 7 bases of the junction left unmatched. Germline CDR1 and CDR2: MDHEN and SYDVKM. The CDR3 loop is CASSFPAGAFTDTQYF. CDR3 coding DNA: TGTGCCAGCAGTTTCCCAGCGGGGGCCTTCACAGATACGCAGTATTTT.

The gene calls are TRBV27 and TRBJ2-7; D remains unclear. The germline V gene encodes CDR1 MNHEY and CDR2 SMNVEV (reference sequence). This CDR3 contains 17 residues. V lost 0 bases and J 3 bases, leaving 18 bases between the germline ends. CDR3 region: CASSLSSRSYNIYEQYF. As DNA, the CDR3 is TGTGCCAGCAGTTTATCGTCTCGGTCCTATAATATCTACGAGCAGTACTTC.

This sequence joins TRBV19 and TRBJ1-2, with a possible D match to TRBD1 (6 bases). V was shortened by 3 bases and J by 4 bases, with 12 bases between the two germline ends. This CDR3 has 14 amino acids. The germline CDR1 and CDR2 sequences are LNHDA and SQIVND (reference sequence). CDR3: CASSIPGQSYGYTF. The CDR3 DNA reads TGTGCCAGTAGTATCCCTGGACAGAGCTATGGCTACACCTTC.

CDR3 sequence reads: CASSLSQVDGELFF. CDR3 DNA sequence: TGTGCCAGCAGCTTATCCCAGGTGGACGGGGAGCTGTTTTTT. This rearrangement joins TRBV11-3 to TRBJ2-2; D gene unclear. Germline assignment: CDR1 SGHNT and CDR2 YENEEA. CDR3 length: 14 residues. The V end was cut by 2 bases, the J end by 7 bases, with 11 bases between.

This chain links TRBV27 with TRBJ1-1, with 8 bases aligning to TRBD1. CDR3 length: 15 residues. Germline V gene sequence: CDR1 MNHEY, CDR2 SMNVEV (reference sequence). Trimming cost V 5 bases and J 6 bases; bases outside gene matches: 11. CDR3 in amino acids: CASSPNHQGASEAFF. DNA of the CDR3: TGTGCCAGCAGTCCGAACCATCAGGGGGCTTCTGAAGCTTTCTTT.

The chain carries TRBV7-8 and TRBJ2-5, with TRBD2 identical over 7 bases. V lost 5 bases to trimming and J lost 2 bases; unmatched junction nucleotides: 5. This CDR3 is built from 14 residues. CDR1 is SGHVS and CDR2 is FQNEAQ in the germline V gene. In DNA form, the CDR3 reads TGTGCCAGCAGCCGGTGGGGGGGTCAAGAGACCCAGTACTTC. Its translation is CASSRWGGQETQYF.

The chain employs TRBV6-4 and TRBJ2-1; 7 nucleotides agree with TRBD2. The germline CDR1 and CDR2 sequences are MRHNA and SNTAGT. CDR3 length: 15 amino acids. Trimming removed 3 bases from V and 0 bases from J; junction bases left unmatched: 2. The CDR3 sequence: CASSEGGSSYNEQFF. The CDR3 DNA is TGTGCCAGCAGTGAGGGCGGGAGCTCCTACAATGAGCAGTTCTTC.

CDR3 residues: CASSLWGTSGTGELFF. The CDR3 DNA sequence: TGTGCCAGCAGCTTATGGGGGACTAGCGGGACCGGGGAGCTGTTTTTT. The chain carries TRBV7-2 and TRBJ2-2; TRBD2 matches 12 bases. The CDR3 sequence is 16 residues long. J was trimmed by 5 bases and V by 2 bases; bases with no gene match: 3. The germline V gene has CDR1 SGHTA and CDR2 FQGNSA.

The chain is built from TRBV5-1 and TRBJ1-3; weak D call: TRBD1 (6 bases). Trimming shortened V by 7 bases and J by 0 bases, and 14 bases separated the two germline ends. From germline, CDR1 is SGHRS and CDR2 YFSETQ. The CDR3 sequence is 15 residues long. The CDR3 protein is CASWEGQSSGNTIYF. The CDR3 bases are TGCGCCAGCTGGGAGGGACAAAGCTCTGGAAACACCATATATTTT.